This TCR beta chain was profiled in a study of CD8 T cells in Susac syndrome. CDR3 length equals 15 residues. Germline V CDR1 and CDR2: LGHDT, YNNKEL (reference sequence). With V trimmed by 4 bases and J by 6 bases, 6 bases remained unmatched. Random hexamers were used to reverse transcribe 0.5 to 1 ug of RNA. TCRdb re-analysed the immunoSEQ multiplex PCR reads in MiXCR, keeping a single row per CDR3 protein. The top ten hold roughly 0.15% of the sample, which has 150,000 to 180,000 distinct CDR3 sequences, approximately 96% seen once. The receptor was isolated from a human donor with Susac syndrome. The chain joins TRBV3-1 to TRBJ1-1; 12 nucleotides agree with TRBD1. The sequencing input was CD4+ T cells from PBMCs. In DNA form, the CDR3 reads TGTGCCAGCAGCCCGGGACAGGGGGCGGGAGCTGAAGCTTTCTTT. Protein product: CASSPGQGAGAEAFF.